Listed below are T cell receptor beta chains from one sample, sequenced in a study of T cell responses to AZD1222 COVID-19 vaccine. Data came from immunoSEQ multiplex PCR; TCRdb stores just in-frame clones and leaves some out. Seen here are 120,000 or so clones, approximately 92% observed once, and the top ten hold approximately 1%. Sequencing was performed on peripheral blood, taken on day 0 of AZD1222 vaccination. These receptors were obtained from an adult in good health. CDR3s include the opening cysteine and the closing phenylalanine or tryptophan. Each record gives: V gene, CDR3 protein.

TRBV10-3,CAINGVAGGPHEQYF
TRBV19,CASNLPQTDYGYTF
TRBV7-7,CASSLNRVVFYGYTF
TRBV19,CASSRGLDNSPLHF
TRBV6-2/TRBV6-3,CASSLGNTLHF
TRBV6-5,CASRGTGEYTEAFF
TRBV5-1,CASSSERNTEAFF
TRBV4-2,CASSQGDRVGGNTIYF
TRBV2,CASIQDLNTEAFF
TRBV19,CASSPQGADEQYF
TRBV6-1,CASSELAGGIDTQYF
TRBV6-5,CASSLEQGGQPQHF
TRBV3-1/TRBV3-2,CASSQSGRATDTQYF
TRBV30,CAFMAWGNTEAFF
TRBV5-6,CASSLILNEQFF
TRBV19,CASSMGLSSYNEQFF
TRBV7-8,CASSPVQGPNEKLFF
TRBV15,CATSPRQGRYEQYF
TRBV28,CASTVVGYGYTEAFF
TRBV6-1,CASSDGSGTDYEQYF
TRBV9,CASSVSGGYNEQFF
TRBV19,CASSMRRQVMNTEAFF
TRBV10-3,CASLSGRASVDTQYF
TRBV5-1,CASSTGSHSGANVLTF
TRBV6-4,CASSAQVDNNEQFF
TRBV19,CASRQHENTEAFF
TRBV5-1,CASSQSGSLNYGYTF
TRBV5-1,CASSAQGDGDTQYF
TRBV5-4,CASSLRTGINEKLFF
TRBV29-1,CSVGTGPDYEQYF
TRBV10-3,CAISASTGGLGEAFF
TRBV5-4,CAVGTAATNEKLFF
TRBV5-5,CASSLRTGDETQYF
TRBV5-1,CASKGEYEQYF
TRBV5-1,CASGDVAAANTGELFF
TRBV4-1,CASSQPGQPNYGYTF
TRBV11-3,CASSPGLAGGPGTYEQYF
TRBV5-6,CASSSITYEQYF
TRBV19,CASRTLAEHTDTQYF